This T cell receptor beta chain was identified during a study of blood T cells in healthy people across ages (dated by TCRdb to about 2015). About the full investigation: In model experiments, template switching captured roughly one uniquely barcoded TCR beta cDNA molecule for every two T cells. Using deep sequencing normalized with unique cDNA molecular identifiers, the study measured how TCR beta repertoire diversity changes with age. Four age groups were formed from the donors: young (average about 15 years), middle-aged (approximately 40), aged (62) and long-lived (about 80). Donors of different ages were randomly distributed across sequencing lanes to avoid experimental bias. For two donors (one aged 18 to 29 and one aged 80 or older), the study analyzed two additional independent replicas of 1 million unique cDNA reads from the same blood draw.

The donors were roughly 39 Caucasian individuals from Russia, aged 6 to 90 years, who were systemically healthy. Around 9.8 milliliters of peripheral blood were collected from each donor into EDTA-treated Vacutainer tubes. Ficoll-Paque density-gradient centrifugation was used to isolate PBMCs, with at least 6 million per sample. Total RNA, at least 5 micrograms per sample, was extracted from PBMCs with Trizol reagent. For every donor, an aliquot of PBMCs went through flow cytometry to measure the percentages of naive CD45RAhigh/CD27high T cells. The germline V gene (reference sequence) yields MNHEY for CDR1 and SMNVEV for CDR2. Compared with germline, V lacks 5 bases and J lacks 6 bases; bases without a gene match: 11. The CDR3 covers 17 residues, taking in both the cysteine and the phenylalanine. Just the 51-base CDR3 DNA is kept, in frame starting at base 1. Libraries came from 5' RACE. The run used an Illumina HiSeq 2500. A second PCR of 7 to 11 cycles was performed with a sample-barcoded 5' primer and a J-beta primer mix. A template-switch 5' adaptor carrying 12 random nucleotides introduced a unique molecular identifier onto each TCR beta cDNA molecule. Each sample yielded at least 2.5 million CDR3-containing paired-end reads. The Mint cDNA synthesis kit, primed by a TRBC-specific oligonucleotide, was used to synthesize first-strand cDNA from all RNA. Following uracil-DNA glycosylase treatment, a first 18-cycle PCR with universal primers M1SS and BC2_uni_R was performed on all cDNA. Processing in the source paper ran as follows. Normalization of each sample was performed by random selection of 1 million high-quality reads, each carrying a distinct molecular identifier. Instead of being binned into consensus sequences, reads that shared molecular identifiers were thrown out. MiTCR, run with a Q25 quality threshold and the strictest error-elimination algorithm, handled CDR3 identification, clonotype clustering and error correction. A nonparametric unseen species model with Euler transformation was used to estimate lower-bound total TCR beta diversity. In TCRdb, the public reads were trimmed at Q25 with fastp and aligned with MiXCR, with productive beta chains retained. Rows merge per CDR3 protein into single entries with the most common DNA and genes. The authors' filters were not applied to this entry. The table for this sample lists roughly 730,000 distinct CDR3 sequences; approximately 53% of them were counted only once. The ten largest clonotypes hold about 26% of the sample.

The study at large found these results: Because the CMV infection status of the donors was unknown, age-related changes in expanded clonotypes may potentially have been confounded. As age increased, observed TCR beta diversity per million T cells dropped in a roughly linear way, and a significant reduction was already evident by age 40. Total diversity estimates from one million sequenced T cells were considered lower bounds and underestimates. Conclusive comparison of naive and antigen-experienced compartments was prevented by the profiling of bulk unsorted PBMCs. A strong correlation was found between observed TCR beta diversity and the percentage of naive T cells measured by flow cytometry. Compared with the aged group, more naive CD4+ T cells, fewer expanded clones and increased TCR diversity were shown by the long-lived group, suggesting age selection.

With respect to this clonotype: Its recognized antigen is unknown. Per-nucleotide qualities are absent, and no much larger clonotype sits a single base away.

The specimen sequenced was blood. This clonotype was obtained from a man in his forties in good health. Recombination joined TRBV27 with TRBJ2-5; 14 junctional bases match TRBD2. The sequence in DNA is TGTGCCAGCAGTCCACAACTGGGGACTAGCGGGAGTCAGACCCAGTACTTC. Its product reads: CASSPQLGTSGSQTQYF.